The 24 T cell receptor beta chains given below trace back to one sample, sequenced in a study of T cell repertoires in cytomegalovirus infection. TCRdb processed the reads anew with MiXCR; each CDR3 protein has one entry. The sample includes about 570,000 distinct CDR3 sequences, around two fifths of them seen just once. Their antigens remain unidentified. This material consisted of cultured PBMCs, taken from culture after CMV antigen stimulation. The receptors were sampled from a human donor in good health (CMV status not recorded). Some clones in this sample may be carry-over from other donors' samples.

This chain links TRBV18 with TRBJ2-2; 9 nucleotides line up with TRBD2. With 1 base clipped from V and 0 bases from J, the junction kept 9 bases outside the gene matches. Germline CDR1 and CDR2: KGHSH and LQKENI. The CDR3 loop spans 19 amino acids. This chain's CDR3 is CASSPLQGLAGPNTGELFF. For the CDR3, the DNA is TGTGCCAGCTCACCACTCCAGGGTCTAGCGGGGCCGAACACCGGGGAGCTGTTTTTT.

The chain joins TRBV4-2 to TRBJ1-3; 11 positions match TRBD1. Per germline, CDR1 LGHNA and CDR2 YNFKEQ. The junction had 9 bases not matched to a gene; V was cut back by 5 bases and J by 0 bases. This CDR3 has 18 amino acids. The CDR3 protein is CASSFGTGGDISGNTIYF. CDR3 in DNA: TGTGCCAGCAGCTTCGGGACAGGGGGTGACATCTCTGGAAACACCATATATTTT.

This clonotype was picked up a small number of times. The chain combines TRBV12-3 or TRBV12-4 with TRBJ1-1; TRBD1 matches at 7 bases. V shed 6 bases, J shed 6 bases, and the junction held 4 bases outside the gene matches. There are 12 residues in the CDR3. The chain's CDR3 is CASSPGQAEAFF. The CDR3 DNA reads TGTGCCAGCAGCCCCGGACAGGCTGAAGCTTTCTTT.

The V call is TRBV15, the J call TRBJ2-1; 7 bases match TRBD1. V was clipped by 2 bases and J by 3 bases; unmatched bases: 7. CDR3 length equals 16 residues. CDR1 and CDR2 (germline): LNHNV, YYDKDF (reference sequence). The chain's CDR3 is CATSRSGQVIYNEQFF. The CDR3 coding sequence is TGTGCCACCAGCAGATCCGGACAGGTGATCTACAATGAGCAGTTCTTC.

The chain joins TRBV10-3 to TRBJ2-7; D unclear. Trimming left V 4 bases short and J 3 bases short, with 10 bases between. The CDR3 runs 13 residues. CDR1 and CDR2 from the germline V gene are ENHRY and SYGVKD. The CDR3 protein is CAISGGRDYEQYF. As DNA, the CDR3 is TGTGCCATCAGTGGAGGTAGGGACTACGAGCAGTACTTC.

This clonotype was detected many times. The chain is built from TRBV7-9 and TRBJ2-5; 14 bases line up with TRBD2. This CDR3 comprises 16 residues. Germline V gene data show CDR1 as SEHNR and CDR2 as FQNEAQ (reference sequence). With 5 bases clipped from V and 4 bases from J, the junction kept 6 bases outside the gene matches. CDR3 protein: CASSMGLAGVLETQYF. CDR3 DNA: TGTGCCAGCAGCATGGGACTAGCGGGAGTATTAGAGACCCAGTACTTC.

The rearrangement joins TRBV27 to TRBJ2-3; D might be TRBD1 or TRBD2, each matching 6 bases. Germline V gene sequence: CDR1 MNHEY, CDR2 SMNVEV (reference sequence). This CDR3 region has 14 residues. Trimming took 8 bases from V and 8 from J, leaving 20 bases between them. The CDR3 reads CASAPGRGLGTQYF. As DNA, the CDR3 is TGTGCCAGCGCACCGGGCAGGGGACTCGGTACGCAGTATTTT.

The table lists this clonotype with a few counts. CDR3 sequence: CASSSPGGEKFF. The CDR3 bases are TGTGCCAGCAGCTCGCCCGGGGGGGAGAAGTTCTTC. This sequence joins TRBV7-2 and TRBJ2-1, with 8 bases fitting TRBD2. The V segment lost 4 bases and the J segment 14 bases; nucleotides outside the gene matches: 7. Germline V gives CDR1 SGHTA, CDR2 FQGNSA. The CDR3 runs 12 residues.

In its sample, this clonotype was seen many times. This sequence joins TRBV7-2 and TRBJ2-7; 7 nucleotides line up with TRBD1. This CDR3 spans 11 amino acids. Germline V gene sequence: CDR1 SGHTA, CDR2 FQGNSA. After removal of 3 bases from V and 7 bases from J, the junction contained 0 bases not matched to a gene. The CDR3 sequence is CASSFRGEQYF. CDR3 in DNA: TGTGCCAGCAGCTTCAGGGGGGAGCAGTACTTC.

J is TRBJ1-1 and V is TRBV2; D is possibly TRBD1 (5 bases). Germline values: CDR1 SNHLY, CDR2 FYNNEI. V lost 5 bases to trimming and J lost 5 bases, with 18 bases between them. CDR3 length equals 15 residues. The CDR3 reads CASSYSRQGGTEAFF. The DNA for the CDR3 is TGTGCCAGCAGTTACTCTAGGCAGGGAGGAACTGAAGCTTTCTTT.

CDR3 in amino acids: CASRRQVLNTDTQYF. The CDR3, as DNA: TGTGCCAGCAGACGACAGGTTCTGAACACAGATACGCAGTATTTT. The gene calls are TRBV2 and TRBJ2-3; perhaps TRBD1 as D (6 bases). V lost 6 bases, J lost 2 bases, and 15 bases lay in between. Germline V lookup: CDR1 SNHLY, CDR2 FYNNEI. This CDR3 contains 15 residues.

The genes are TRBV4-3 and TRBJ2-6; no clear D. This CDR3 contains 16 residues. The ends were cut back, 1 base at V and 2 bases at J, with 9 bases in the middle. The germline gives CDR1 LGHNA, CDR2 YSLEER. CDR3 loop: CASSQVLGTGANVLTF. CDR3 sequence (DNA): TGCGCCAGCAGCCAAGTGTTGGGCACTGGGGCCAACGTCCTGACTTTC.

The chain uses TRBV7-9 and TRBJ2-2; 11 positions agree with TRBD2. Germline CDR1 SEHNR, CDR2 FQNEAQ (reference sequence). This CDR3 contains 15 residues. V was pared by 5 bases and J by 3 bases, with 2 bases of the junction left unmatched. Written as DNA, the CDR3 is TGTGCCAGCAGCCGGGGACTAGCGGACACCGGGGAGCTGTTTTTT. Translation: CASSRGLADTGELFF.

The genes are TRBV12-3 or TRBV12-4 and TRBJ2-7; D is perhaps TRBD1 (6 bases). The CDR3 spans 13 residues. V lost 3 bases to trimming and J lost 3 bases, with 9 bases between them. The CDR3 protein is CASSFWDNYEQYF. In DNA, the CDR3 is TGTGCCAGCAGTTTCTGGGACAACTACGAGCAGTACTTC.

This clonotype was seen more than once but under ten times. The chain links TRBV7-8 to TRBJ2-6, with D possibly matching TRBD1 (6 bases). Germline assignment: CDR1 SGHVS and CDR2 FQNEAQ. V shed 0 bases and J shed 0 bases, with 6 bases lying between them. CDR3 length equals 16 residues. The CDR3 is CASSLAGGSGANVLTF. CDR3 nucleotide sequence: TGTGCCAGCAGCTTAGCAGGGGGCTCTGGGGCCAACGTCCTGACTTTC. The full variable domain, rest sourced from reference TRBV7-8 and TRBJ2-6, is GAGVSQSPRYKVAKRGQDVALRCDPISGHVSLFWYQQALGQGPEFLTYFQNEAQLDKSGLPSDRFFAERPEGSVSTLKIQRTQQEDSAVYLCASSLAGGSGANVLTFGAGSRLTVL.

This clonotype was observed a handful of times. This chain connects TRBV7-2 to TRBJ2-1; D remains unclear. This CDR3 is 14 amino acids long. The germline V gene has CDR1 SGHTA and CDR2 FQGNSA. The V and J ends lost 1 base and 3 bases respectively, with 7 bases between them. The DNA of the CDR3 is TGTGCCAGCAGCTTAGATCCTCTCTACAATGAGCAGTTCTTC. Translation: CASSLDPLYNEQFF.

This clonotype was detected ten times or more. At one end the junction does not follow the germline gene, possibly because of a read error. J is TRBJ2-1 and V is TRBV7-2, with unresolved D. This CDR3 comprises 19 residues. Per germline, CDR1 SGHTA and CDR2 FQGNSA. In DNA form, the CDR3 reads TGTGCCAGCAGCACGTCTTTAGGATCCGGCGGCCTTTCCTCCAATGAGCAGTTCTTC. This sequence encodes CASSTSLGSGGLSSNEQFF.

The chain recombines TRBV2 with TRBJ2-1, with D perhaps matching TRBD1 (5 bases). With 6 bases removed from V and 13 bases from J, the gap between germline ends came to 16 bases. The CDR3 runs to 12 residues. Germline V lookup: CDR1 SNHLY, CDR2 FYNNEI. The CDR3 loop reads CASRLGHQGQFF. The CDR3 DNA sequence: TGTGCCAGCAGGTTAGGACACCAGGGACAGTTCTTC.

V is TRBV27 and J is TRBJ1-4, with unresolved D. V lost 6 bases to trimming and J lost 10 bases, with 15 bases between them. The CDR3 runs 13 residues. Germline CDR1 reads MNHEY; CDR2 reads SMNVEV (reference sequence). CDR3 coding DNA: TGTGCCAGCAGGGGCCTTCCCCTCGGAAAACTGTTTTTT. The encoded protein is CASRGLPLGKLFF.

This clonotype was counted a few times. The rearrangement uses TRBV7-2 and TRBJ1-6; D remains unclear. The CDR3 sequence is 12 residues long. Looked up from germline, CDR1 is SGHTA and CDR2 is FQGNSA. Trimming pared 3 bases from V and 11 bases from J, leaving 8 bases between. Here the CDR3 DNA reads TGTGCCAGCAGCTTCCACGGGACACCCCTCCACTTT. Residues: CASSFHGTPLHF.

This clonotype was counted between two and nine times. The genes are TRBV6-6 and TRBJ1-1, with D uncertain. In germline, CDR1 is MNHNY, CDR2 SVGAGI (reference sequence). The CDR3 is 13 residues long. V gave up 2 bases and J gave up 10 bases, with 14 bases separating them. The CDR3: CASSYMAGQSAFF. CDR3 DNA sequence: TGTGCCAGCAGTTACATGGCAGGTCAGTCAGCTTTCTTT.

This clonotype was observed a few times. The rearrangement links TRBV5-1 to TRBJ1-1; D may be TRBD1 (5 bases). The germline gives CDR1 SGHRS, CDR2 YFSETQ. The CDR3 sequence is 14 residues long. The V and J ends lost 7 bases and 2 bases respectively, with 15 bases between them. CDR3 sequence: CASGRGRGNTEAFF. For the CDR3, the DNA is TGCGCCAGCGGCCGGGGACGGGGAAACACTGAAGCTTTCTTT.

This clonotype came up a few times. The genes are TRBV6-2 or TRBV6-3 and TRBJ2-6, with 10 nucleotides matching TRBD1. Germline CDR1 reads MNHEY; CDR2 reads SVGEGT. V dropped 2 bases and J dropped 0; count of bases not matched to a gene: 10. The CDR3 sequence is 20 residues long. The chain's CDR3 is CASSYAAGTGASSGANVLTF. CDR3 nucleotides: TGTGCCAGCAGTTACGCGGCCGGGACAGGGGCTTCCTCTGGGGCCAACGTCCTGACTTTC.

The sample holds a few counts of this clonotype. The J gene is TRBJ2-3, the V gene TRBV12-3 or TRBV12-4, with 11 positions matching TRBD2. The CDR3 is made up of 15 amino acids. The junction had 7 bases not matched to a gene; V was cut back by 6 bases and J by 5 bases. The CDR3 DNA follows: TGTGCCAGCAGGGTAGCGGGGGGGCCAGGAGATACGCAGTATTTT. As protein: CASRVAGGPGDTQYF.